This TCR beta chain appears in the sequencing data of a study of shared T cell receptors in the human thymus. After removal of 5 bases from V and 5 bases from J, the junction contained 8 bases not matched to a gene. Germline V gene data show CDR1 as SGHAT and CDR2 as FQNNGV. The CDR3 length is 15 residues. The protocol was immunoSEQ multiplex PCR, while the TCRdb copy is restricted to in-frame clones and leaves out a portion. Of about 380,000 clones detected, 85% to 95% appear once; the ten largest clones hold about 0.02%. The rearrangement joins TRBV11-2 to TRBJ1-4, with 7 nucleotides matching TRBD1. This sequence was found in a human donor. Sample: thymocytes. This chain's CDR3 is CASSPGAGGNEKLFF. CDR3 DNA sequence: TGTGCCAGCAGCCCGGGGGCAGGGGGGAATGAAAAACTGTTTTTT.